The 2 T cell receptor beta chains listed next were all sequenced from one sample in a study of regulatory T cells in long-lasting Graves disease. Arm-PCR of CDR3 regions with iRepertoire HTBI primers generated TCR beta libraries. TCRdb redid the calling of the multiplex PCR reads with MiXCR, one entry per CDR3 protein. The table has hundreds of thousands of distinct CDR3 sequences, about 15% seen once. The time point is: newly diagnosed GD, antithyroid drugs for less than 3 months. RNA extracted from PBMCs served as the sequencing template. The data were also submitted as part of a second study, on T cells in Graves' hyperthyroidism and ophthalmopathy.

This sample comprised peripheral blood mononuclear cells (PBMCs), obtained at new diagnosis, from a patient treated with antithyroid drugs. Receptors originate from a woman younger than 45 with Graves disease.

This clonotype was seen more than once but under ten times. The CDR3 reads CASSQGSGGAEQYF. DNA of the CDR3: TGTGCCAGCAGCCAGGGTAGCGGTGGTGCCGAGCAGTACTTC. The J gene is TRBJ2-7, the V gene TRBV3-1; maybe TRBD2 (6 bases). Per the germline V gene, CDR1 is LGHDT and CDR2 is YNNKEL (reference sequence). V gave up 3 bases and J gave up 6 bases, with 15 bases separating them. CDR3 length: 14 amino acids.

This clonotype was observed at least ten times. The chain couples TRBV11-2 to TRBJ2-1; 7 bases line up with TRBD2. This CDR3 spans 17 amino acids. The germline V gene encodes CDR1 SGHAT and CDR2 FQNNGV. The trim removed 3 bases at V and 10 bases at J, leaving 18 bases unmatched. The CDR3 sequence: CASSLGGGVPPYGEQFF. Written as DNA, the CDR3 is TGTGCCAGCAGCTTGGGGGGAGGGGTCCCCCCCTATGGCGAGCAGTTCTTC.